The entry below describes one T cell receptor (beta chain). This receptor's antigen is unknown. No much larger clone exists at a distance of one base, and base qualities are not known. This sample was included in a study of CD8+ T cells in alopecia areata (dated by TCRdb to 2016 to 2018). Describing the broader study: Treated patients were enrolled in an open-label pilot trial of oral tofacitinib, 5 to 10 mg twice daily, for moderate-to-severe alopecia areata. To study T cell clonal expansion in alopecia areata, the researchers applied high-throughput TCRbeta sequencing to both the C3H/HeJ mouse model and human patients. Human TCRbeta sequencing covered scalp tissue and sorted CD4+ and CD8+ peripheral blood T cells from patchy and totalis/universalis alopecia areata patients and healthy controls. Patients received tofacitinib for 6 to 18 months and were then followed off drug for 6 months to check for delayed response and recurrence. RNA was extracted with the PAXgene miRNA kit for fixed scalp, the miRNeasy kit for PBMCs, and the RNeasy kit for mouse skin. TCRbeta CDR3 regions were amplified by immunoSEQ multiplex PCR using 35 Vbeta forward and 13 Jbeta reverse primers. Scalp clonality was compared across normal scalp (n=4), patchy alopecia areata scalp (n=8), and alopecia totalis/universalis scalp (n=8). Patients on tofacitinib were biopsied at baseline and after 4 and 24 weeks of treatment, and several of the patients also had a later scalp biopsy. The SALT score, which quantifies the percentage of affected scalp surface area, was used to measure disease severity in treated patients. Results the study describes overall, beyond this receptor: Compared with mice, TCR sequences shared between patients were less clear, possibly partly because of HLA diversity across the patient population. Scalp TCR repertoire analysis is complicated because resident alphabeta T cells in normal human skin are also sequenced, whereas mouse skin is dominated by gammadelta T cells. The treated cohort was small, with a single nonresponder, so links between baseline CD8+ expansion and response need larger studies. With tofacitinib, both scalp clonality and the number of expanded CD8+ clones among the top 100 scalp clones went down significantly. Many expanded lesional clones were found to persist in scalp and blood during tofacitinib treatment, and relapse after treatment cessation may be partly explained by this persistence. Compared with normal scalp, lesional scalp, particularly in alopecia totalis/universalis, had higher clonality and more expanded CD8+ clones, which suggests antigenic drive.

The library was made by the immunoSEQ multiplex PCR assay. RNA was extracted from all samples and reverse transcribed into cDNA, which served as template for TCR sequencing. First-strand cDNA was synthesized using SuperScript III with a 2:1 mix of oligo-dT and random hexamers. A synthetic immune receptor repertoire was used to measure amplification bias, and any remaining bias was corrected computationally. Per the authors' processing: Raw reads were preprocessed to remove errors, and CDR3 was defined according to IMGT conventions as the region from the conserved cysteine to phenylalanine. Clonality was calculated as 1 minus Shannon entropy normalized by log2 of the number of productive unique TCRs. Whether each scalp clone was CD4 or CD8 was inferred by checking scalp TCRbeta sequences against the CD4 and CD8 repertoires from sorted blood. Here the immuneACCESS table is served through TCRdb, limited to in-frame sequences with V and J called. Missing clones are a known gap in these copies; in checked studies unresolved V genes cover under half, and the rest lacks a known reason. The V and J calls and clone size are taken from that table; D and trimming were inferred from the DNA. The sample table records some 160,000 clones; around 71% of these occur just once. Approximately 0.91% of the sample goes to the ten largest clones.

V is clipped by 0 bases and J by 6 bases, and the sequence between their germline boundaries is 12 bases long. Its CDR3 holds 14 amino acids, cysteine through phenylalanine. The retained sequence is limited to the CDR3, 42 bases, with the frame set at the first base. As encoded in the germline V gene (reference sequence), CDR1 is SGHNT while CDR2 is YYREEE. The meaning of the sample's time point label: around 4 weeks on oral tofacitinib. Taken with the paper, the label for treatment or condition translates to: oral pan-JAK inhibitor, 5-10 mg twice daily. Lesional scalp punch biopsies and peripheral blood were obtained from alopecia areata patients. PBMCs were isolated by density centrifugation and stained for CD3, CD4 and CD8, and CD4+ and CD8+ T cells were sorted on a FACSAria.

The TCR was taken from a human donor with alopecia areata. This specimen was CD4+ T cells sorted from blood, taken at week 4, from a patient treated with tofacitinib. The sequence joins TRBV5-4 to TRBJ2-5; a confident D gene designation cannot be given. The CDR3 region: CASSLGVGWKTQYF. The DNA reads as follows: TGTGCCAGCAGCTTGGGTGTGGGTTGGAAGACCCAGTACTTC.